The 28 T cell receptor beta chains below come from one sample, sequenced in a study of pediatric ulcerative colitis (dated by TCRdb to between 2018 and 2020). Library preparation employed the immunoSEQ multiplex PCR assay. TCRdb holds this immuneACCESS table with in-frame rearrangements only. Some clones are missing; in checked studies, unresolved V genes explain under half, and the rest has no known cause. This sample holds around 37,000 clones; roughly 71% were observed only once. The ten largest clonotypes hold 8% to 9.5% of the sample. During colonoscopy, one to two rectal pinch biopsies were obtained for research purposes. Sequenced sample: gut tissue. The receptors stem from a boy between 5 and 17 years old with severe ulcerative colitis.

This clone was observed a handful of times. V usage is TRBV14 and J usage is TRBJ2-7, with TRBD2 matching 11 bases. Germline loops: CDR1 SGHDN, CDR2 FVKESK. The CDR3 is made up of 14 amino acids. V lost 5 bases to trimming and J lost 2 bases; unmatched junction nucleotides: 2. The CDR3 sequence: CASSFSGGAYEQYF. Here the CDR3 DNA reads TGTGCCAGCAGCTTTAGCGGGGGGGCCTACGAGCAGTACTTC.

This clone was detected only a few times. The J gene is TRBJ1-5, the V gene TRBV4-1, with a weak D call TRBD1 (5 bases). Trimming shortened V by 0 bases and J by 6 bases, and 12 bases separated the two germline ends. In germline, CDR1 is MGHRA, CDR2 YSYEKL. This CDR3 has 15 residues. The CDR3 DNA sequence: TGCGCCAGCAGCCAAGATGGCCAGGGAGTTCAGCCCCAGCATTTT. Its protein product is CASSQDGQGVQPQHF.

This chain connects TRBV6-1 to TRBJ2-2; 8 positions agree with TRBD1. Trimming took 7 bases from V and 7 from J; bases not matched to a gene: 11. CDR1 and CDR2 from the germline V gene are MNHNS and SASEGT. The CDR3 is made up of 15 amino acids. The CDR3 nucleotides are TGTGCCAGCACCATATTCCAGGGGGCGGACGGGGAGCTGTTTTTT. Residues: CASTIFQGADGELFF.

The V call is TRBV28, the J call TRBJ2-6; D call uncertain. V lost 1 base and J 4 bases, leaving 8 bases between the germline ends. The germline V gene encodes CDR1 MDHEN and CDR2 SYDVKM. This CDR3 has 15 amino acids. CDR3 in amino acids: CASSLSRIGANVLTF. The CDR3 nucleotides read TGTGCCAGCAGTTTATCCAGGATAGGGGCCAACGTCCTGACTTTC.

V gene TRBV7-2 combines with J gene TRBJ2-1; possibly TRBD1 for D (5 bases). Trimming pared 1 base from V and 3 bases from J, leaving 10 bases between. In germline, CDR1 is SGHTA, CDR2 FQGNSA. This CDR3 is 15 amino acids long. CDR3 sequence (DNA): TGTGCCAGCAGCTTAGAGGGGTCCTTCTACAATGAGCAGTTCTTC. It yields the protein CASSLEGSFYNEQFF.

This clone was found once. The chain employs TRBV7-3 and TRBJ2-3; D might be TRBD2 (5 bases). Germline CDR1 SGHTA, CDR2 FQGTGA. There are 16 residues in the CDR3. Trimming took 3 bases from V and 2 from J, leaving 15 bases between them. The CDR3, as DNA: TGTGCCAGCAGCTTCGGGGTAGCCCCCAACACAGATACGCAGTATTTT. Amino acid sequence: CASSFGVAPNTDTQYF.

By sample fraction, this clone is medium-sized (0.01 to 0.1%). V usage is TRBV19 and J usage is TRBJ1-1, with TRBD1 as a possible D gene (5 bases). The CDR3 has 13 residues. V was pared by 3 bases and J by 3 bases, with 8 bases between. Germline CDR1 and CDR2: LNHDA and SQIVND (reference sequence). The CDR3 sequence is CASSIKGDTEAFF. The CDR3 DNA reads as TGTGCCAGTAGTATTAAAGGGGACACTGAAGCTTTCTTT. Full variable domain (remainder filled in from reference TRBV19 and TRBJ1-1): DGGITQSPKYLFRKEGQNVTLSCEQNLNHDAMYWYRQDPGQGLRLIYYSQIVNDFQKGDIAEGYSVSREKKESFPLTVTSAQKNPTAFYLCASSIKGDTEAFFGQGTRLTVV.

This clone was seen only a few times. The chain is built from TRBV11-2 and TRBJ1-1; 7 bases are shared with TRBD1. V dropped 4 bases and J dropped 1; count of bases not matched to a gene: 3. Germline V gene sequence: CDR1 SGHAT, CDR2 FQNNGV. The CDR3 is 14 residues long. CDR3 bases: TGTGCCAGCAGCTGGACAGGCTCGAACACTGAAGCTTTCTTT. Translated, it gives CASSWTGSNTEAFF.

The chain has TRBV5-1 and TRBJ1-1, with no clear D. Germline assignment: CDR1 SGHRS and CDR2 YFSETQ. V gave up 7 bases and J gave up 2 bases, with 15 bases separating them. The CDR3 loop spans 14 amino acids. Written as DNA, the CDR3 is TGCGCCAGCTGCAACCCAACAGTAAACACTGAAGCTTTCTTT. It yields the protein CASCNPTVNTEAFF. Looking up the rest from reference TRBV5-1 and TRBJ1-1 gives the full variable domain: KAGVTQTPRYLIKTRGQQVTLSCSPISGHRSVSWYQQTPGQGLQFLFEYFSETQRNKGNFPGRFSGRQFSNSRSEMNVSTLELGDSALYLCASCNPTVNTEAFFGQGTRLTVV.

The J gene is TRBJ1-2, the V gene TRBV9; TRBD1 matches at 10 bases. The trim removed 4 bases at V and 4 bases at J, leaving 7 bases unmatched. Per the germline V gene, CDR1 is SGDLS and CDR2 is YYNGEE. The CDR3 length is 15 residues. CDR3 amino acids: CASSTAGTGVYGYTF. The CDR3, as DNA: TGTGCCAGCAGCACAGCCGGGACAGGGGTCTATGGCTACACCTTC.

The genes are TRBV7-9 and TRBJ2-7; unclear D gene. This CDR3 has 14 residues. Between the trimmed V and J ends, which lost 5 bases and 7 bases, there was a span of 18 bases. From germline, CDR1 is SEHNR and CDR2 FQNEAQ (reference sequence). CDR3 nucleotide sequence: TGTGCCAGCAGCGACGACTCGTTGCCTACGGAGCAGTACTTC. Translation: CASSDDSLPTEQYF.

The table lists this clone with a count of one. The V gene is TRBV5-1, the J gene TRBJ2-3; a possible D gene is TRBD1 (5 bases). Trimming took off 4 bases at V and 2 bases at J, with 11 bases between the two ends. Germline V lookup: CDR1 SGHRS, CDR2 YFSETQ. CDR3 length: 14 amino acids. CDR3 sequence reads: CASSRGLNTDTQYF. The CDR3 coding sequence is TGCGCCAGCAGCAGGGGCCTCAACACAGATACGCAGTATTTT.

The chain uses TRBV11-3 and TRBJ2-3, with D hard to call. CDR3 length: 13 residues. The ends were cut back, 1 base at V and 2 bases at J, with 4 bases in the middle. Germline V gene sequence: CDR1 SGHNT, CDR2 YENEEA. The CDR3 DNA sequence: TGTGCCAGCAGCTTAGTCCACACAGATACGCAGTATTTT. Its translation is CASSLVHTDTQYF.

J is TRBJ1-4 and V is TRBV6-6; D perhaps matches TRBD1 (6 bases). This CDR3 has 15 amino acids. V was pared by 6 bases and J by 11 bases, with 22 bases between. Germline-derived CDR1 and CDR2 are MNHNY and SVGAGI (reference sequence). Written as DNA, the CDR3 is TGTGCCAGCAGCAAAACCTGGACAGCCGGAGATAAACTGTTTTTT. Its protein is CASSKTWTAGDKLFF.

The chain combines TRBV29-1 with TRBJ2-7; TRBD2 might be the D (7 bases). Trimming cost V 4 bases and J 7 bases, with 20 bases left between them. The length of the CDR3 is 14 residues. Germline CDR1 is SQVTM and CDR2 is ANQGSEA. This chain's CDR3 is CSVVPSGGAWEQYF. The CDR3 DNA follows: TGCAGCGTTGTCCCTAGTGGGGGGGCGTGGGAGCAGTACTTC.

The CDR3 DNA follows: TGTGCCAGCACCCGAGGGGATGAGCAGTTCTTC. This sequence encodes CASTRGDEQFF. The chain recombines TRBV6-5 with TRBJ2-1, with D possibly being TRBD1 or TRBD2 (5 bases each). Deletions cut 7 bases from V and 8 bases from J, with 9 bases between. The CDR3 consists of 11 residues. Germline V gene data show CDR1 as MNHEY and CDR2 as SVGAGI.

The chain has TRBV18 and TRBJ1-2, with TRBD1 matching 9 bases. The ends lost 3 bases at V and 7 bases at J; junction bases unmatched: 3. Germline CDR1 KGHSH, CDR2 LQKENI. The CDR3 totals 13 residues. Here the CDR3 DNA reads TGTGCCAGCTCACCTGGGACAGGGACTGGCTACACCTTC. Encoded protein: CASSPGTGTGYTF.

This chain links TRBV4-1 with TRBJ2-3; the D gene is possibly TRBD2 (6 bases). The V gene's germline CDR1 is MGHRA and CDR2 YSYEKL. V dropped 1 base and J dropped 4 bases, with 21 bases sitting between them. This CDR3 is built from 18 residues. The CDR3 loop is CASSQVGTSGGWADTQYF. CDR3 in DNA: TGCGCCAGCAGCCAAGTCGGCACTAGTGGGGGGTGGGCAGATACGCAGTATTTT.

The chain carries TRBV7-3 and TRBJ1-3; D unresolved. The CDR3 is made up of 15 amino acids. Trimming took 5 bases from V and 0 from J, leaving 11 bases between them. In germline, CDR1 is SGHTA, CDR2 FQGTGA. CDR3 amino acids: CASSVDGSSGNTIYF. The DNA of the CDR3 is TGTGCCAGCAGCGTAGACGGGAGCTCTGGAAACACCATATATTTT. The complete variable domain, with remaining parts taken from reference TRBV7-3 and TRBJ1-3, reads GAGVSQTPSNKVTEKGKYVELRCDPISGHTALYWYRQSLGQGPEFLIYFQGTGAADDSGLPNDRFFAVRPEGSVSTLKIQRTERGDSAVYLCASSVDGSSGNTIYFGEGSWLTVV.

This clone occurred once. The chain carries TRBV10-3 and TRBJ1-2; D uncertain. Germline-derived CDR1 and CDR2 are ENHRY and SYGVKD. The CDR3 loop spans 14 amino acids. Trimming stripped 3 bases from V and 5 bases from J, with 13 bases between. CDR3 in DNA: TGTGCCATCAGTGACACGACGGCTGGTTATGGCTACACCTTC. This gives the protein CAISDTTAGYGYTF.

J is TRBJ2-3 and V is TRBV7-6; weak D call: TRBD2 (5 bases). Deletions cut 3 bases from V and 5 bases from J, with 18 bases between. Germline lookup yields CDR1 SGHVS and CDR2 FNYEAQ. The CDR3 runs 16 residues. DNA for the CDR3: TGTGCCAGCAGCTTCGGGCTAGCCAACGGAGGAGATACGCAGTATTTT. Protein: CASSFGLANGGDTQYF.

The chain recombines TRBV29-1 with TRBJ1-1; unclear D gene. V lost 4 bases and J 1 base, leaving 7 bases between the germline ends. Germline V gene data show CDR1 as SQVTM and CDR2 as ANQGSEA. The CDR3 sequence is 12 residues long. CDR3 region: CSVVEGNTEAFF. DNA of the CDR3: TGCAGCGTTGTGGAGGGGAACACTGAAGCTTTCTTT.

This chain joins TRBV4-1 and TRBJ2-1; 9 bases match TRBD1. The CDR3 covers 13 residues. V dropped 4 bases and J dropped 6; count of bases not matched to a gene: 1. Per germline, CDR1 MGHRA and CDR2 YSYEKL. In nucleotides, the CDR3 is TGCGCCAGCAGCCTGGGACAGGGCAATGAGCAGTTCTTC. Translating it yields CASSLGQGNEQFF.

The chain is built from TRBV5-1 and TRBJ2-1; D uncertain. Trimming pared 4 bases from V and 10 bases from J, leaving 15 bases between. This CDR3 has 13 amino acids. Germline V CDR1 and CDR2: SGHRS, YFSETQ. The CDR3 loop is CASSPLGTEEQFF. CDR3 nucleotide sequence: TGCGCCAGCAGCCCCCTAGGAACAGAGGAGCAGTTCTTC. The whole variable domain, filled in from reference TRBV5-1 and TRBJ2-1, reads KAGVTQTPRYLIKTRGQQVTLSCSPISGHRSVSWYQQTPGQGLQFLFEYFSETQRNKGNFPGRFSGRQFSNSRSEMNVSTLELGDSALYLCASSPLGTEEQFFGPGTRLTVL.

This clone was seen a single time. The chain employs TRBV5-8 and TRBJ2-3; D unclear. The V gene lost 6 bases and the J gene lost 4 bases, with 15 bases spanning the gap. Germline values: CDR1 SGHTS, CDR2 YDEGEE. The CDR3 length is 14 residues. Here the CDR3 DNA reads TGTGCCAGCAACCCAACAGAAATTGCAGATACGCAGTATTTT. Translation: CASNPTEIADTQYF.

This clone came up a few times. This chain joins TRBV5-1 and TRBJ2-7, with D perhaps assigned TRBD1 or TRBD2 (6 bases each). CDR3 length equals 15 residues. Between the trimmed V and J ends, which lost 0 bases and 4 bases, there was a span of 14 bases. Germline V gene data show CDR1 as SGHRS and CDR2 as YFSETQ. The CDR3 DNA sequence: TGCGCCAGCAGCTTGGCCACGGGGGCCCAATACGAGCAGTACTTC. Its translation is CASSLATGAQYEQYF.

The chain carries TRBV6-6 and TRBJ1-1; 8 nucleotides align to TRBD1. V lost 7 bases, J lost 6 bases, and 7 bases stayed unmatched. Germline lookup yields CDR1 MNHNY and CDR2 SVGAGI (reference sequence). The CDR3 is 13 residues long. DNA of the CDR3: TGTGCCAGCACCCTACAGGGGGATCCTGAAGCTTTCTTT. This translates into CASTLQGDPEAFF.

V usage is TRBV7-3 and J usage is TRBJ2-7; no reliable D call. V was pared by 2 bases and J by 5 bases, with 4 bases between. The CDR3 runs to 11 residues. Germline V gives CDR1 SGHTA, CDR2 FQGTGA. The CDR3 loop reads CASSLRHEQYF. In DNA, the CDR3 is TGTGCCAGCAGCTTACGCCACGAGCAGTACTTC.